This T cell receptor beta chain was observed in a study of blood T cell repertoires in COVID-19. Study details: COVID-19 samples, acute and convalescent, were from the United States, Italy and Spain. The cDNA or gDNA used as material had been derived from T cells, B-cell-depleted T cells, or PBMCs.

V dropped 11 bases and J dropped 3; count of bases not matched to a gene: 11. The CDR3 contains 14 residues. Looked up from germline, CDR1 is ENHRY and CDR2 is SYGVKD. Authors' methods: Amplifying reference gene primers gave estimates of nucleated cell counts. Here immunoSEQ multiplex PCR was the method, and the copy in TCRdb shows in-frame clones only, minus some. V, J and clone size derive from that table, while D and trimming were established from the DNA sequence. The table has about 61,000 clones, roughly 87% seen once. Source material: peripheral blood. The rearrangement links TRBV10-3 to TRBJ1-1, with 8 bases aligning to TRBD1. The receptor was isolated from a man aged 80 or over in a cohort sampled during active COVID-19. The CDR3 sequence: CASGQGDRDTEAFF. The DNA for the CDR3 is TGTGCCTCCGGACAGGGAGATAGGGACACTGAAGCTTTCTTT.